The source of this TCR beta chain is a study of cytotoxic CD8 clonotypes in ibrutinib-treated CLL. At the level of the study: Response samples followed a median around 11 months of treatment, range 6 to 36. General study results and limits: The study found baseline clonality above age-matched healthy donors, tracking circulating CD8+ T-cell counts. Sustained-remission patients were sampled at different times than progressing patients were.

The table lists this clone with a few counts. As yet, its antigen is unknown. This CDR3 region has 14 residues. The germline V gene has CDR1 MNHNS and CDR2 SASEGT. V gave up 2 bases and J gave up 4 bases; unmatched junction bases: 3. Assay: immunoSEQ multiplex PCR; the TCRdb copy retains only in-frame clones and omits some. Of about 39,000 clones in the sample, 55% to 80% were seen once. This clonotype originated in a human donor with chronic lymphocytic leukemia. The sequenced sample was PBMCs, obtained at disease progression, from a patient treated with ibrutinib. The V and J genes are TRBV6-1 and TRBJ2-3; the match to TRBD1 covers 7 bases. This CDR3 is CASSELGQSDTQYF. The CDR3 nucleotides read TGTGCCAGCAGTGAATTGGGACAGTCAGATACGCAGTATTTT.